The 22 T cell receptor beta chains below were found in one sample sequenced in a study of shared clonotypes between healthy human individuals. The assay was immunoSEQ multiplex PCR, and TCRdb's table has in-frame clones only and misses some. The sample contains about 2.1 million clones, 85% to 95% of which appear only once. Naive-designated CD8 cells lacked CD45RO, were positively enriched for CCR7, and omitted terminally differentiated effector memory CD45RA+ cells. What was sequenced was naive CD8+ T cells from PBMCs. Receptors were obtained from a man in his late teens or twenties in good health. Some clones in this sample may be carry-over from other donors' samples.

This clone showed up just once. V gene TRBV2 combines with J gene TRBJ2-2, with D unclear. Germline assignment: CDR1 SNHLY and CDR2 FYNNEI. The V end was cut by 1 base, the J end by 0 bases, with 6 bases between. CDR3 length: 15 residues. This chain's CDR3 is CASSEEHPNTGELFF. Here the CDR3 DNA reads TGTGCCAGCAGTGAAGAACACCCGAACACCGGGGAGCTGTTTTTT.

About this clone itself: This specimen includes other DNA sequences encoding the same CDR3. This sequence joins TRBV7-9 and TRBJ1-2, with no clear D. The germline V and J ends were trimmed by 1 base and 2 bases, with 5 bases remaining between them. The CDR3 is 13 residues long. Germline CDR1 reads SEHNR; CDR2 reads FQNEAQ (reference sequence). The CDR3, as DNA: TGTGCCAGCAGCTTAGGGCAGAACTATGGCTACACCTTC. Its translation: CASSLGQNYGYTF.

The genes are TRBV7-6 and TRBJ2-7, with a possible D match to TRBD2 (6 bases). From germline, CDR1 is SGHVS and CDR2 FNYEAQ. V was cut by 5 bases and J by 3 bases, with 17 bases left in between. The CDR3 has 15 amino acids. CDR3 nucleotide sequence: TGTGCCAGCAGCGAGGGACTGGGGTATGACTACGAGCAGTACTTC. This sequence encodes CASSEGLGYDYEQYF.

The chain joins TRBV5-1 to TRBJ2-7; D might be TRBD2 (5 bases). Germline V CDR1 and CDR2: SGHRS, YFSETQ. V lost 4 bases to trimming and J lost 7 bases, with 15 bases between them. The CDR3 runs 13 residues. The CDR3 coding sequence is TGCGCCAGCAGCCAACTCTTCCCGGGGGAGCAGTACTTC. Translating it yields CASSQLFPGEQYF.

The table lists this clone with a few counts. J is TRBJ2-7 and V is TRBV7-9; the D is unclear. The CDR3 spans 12 residues. The germline V gene encodes CDR1 SEHNR and CDR2 FQNEAQ (reference sequence). V was trimmed by 5 bases and J by 3 bases, leaving 8 bases between them. CDR3 sequence (DNA): TGTGCCAGCAGCCACGACGGCTACGAGCAGTACTTC. It encodes CASSHDGYEQYF.

This clone was counted between two and nine times. This rearrangement joins TRBV27 to TRBJ1-1; D possibly corresponds to TRBD1 (6 bases). Trimming shortened V by 4 bases and J by 10 bases, and 13 bases separated the two germline ends. The CDR3 runs to 12 residues. Per germline, CDR1 MNHEY and CDR2 SMNVEV (reference sequence). CDR3 residues: CASSSLGGGAFF. The DNA for the CDR3 is TGTGCCAGCAGTTCCCTAGGGGGGGGAGCTTTCTTT.

This clone was observed a few times. The chain combines TRBV29-1 with TRBJ2-7; perhaps TRBD2 as D (5 bases). The V and J ends lost 4 bases and 0 bases respectively, with 16 bases between them. This CDR3 has 15 amino acids. Per the germline V gene, CDR1 is SQVTM and CDR2 is ANQGSEA. This CDR3 is CSVGGVSAGSYEQYF. The CDR3 DNA sequence: TGCAGCGTTGGCGGAGTCTCCGCGGGCTCCTACGAGCAGTACTTC.

The V and J genes are TRBV7-8 and TRBJ1-5; the D gene is possibly TRBD1 (6 bases). This CDR3 contains 15 residues. V lost 4 bases to trimming and J lost 4 bases, with 14 bases between them. CDR1 is SGHVS and CDR2 is FQNEAQ in the germline V gene. The chain's CDR3 is CASSSLGGANQPQHF. Written as DNA, the CDR3 is TGTGCCAGCAGCTCCCTGGGGGGGGCGAATCAGCCCCAGCATTTT.

The V gene is TRBV7-9, the J gene TRBJ1-4; D may be TRBD1 (5 bases). Germline V gene data show CDR1 as SEHNR and CDR2 as FQNEAQ (reference sequence). V lost 10 bases and J lost 6, with 12 bases in between. This CDR3 is built from 12 residues. CDR3 in DNA: TGTGCCACCGGGACCGCAGATGAAAAACTGTTTTTT. Its translation is CATGTADEKLFF.

CDR3 amino acids: CASRDRGGSTEAFF. In nucleotides, the CDR3 is TGTGCCAGCAGGGACAGGGGGGGTTCCACTGAAGCTTTCTTT. The chain combines TRBV6-1 with TRBJ1-1, with 10 nucleotides matching TRBD1. The CDR3 sequence is 14 residues long. With V trimmed by 6 bases and J by 4 bases, 5 bases remained unmatched. Germline assignment: CDR1 MNHNS and CDR2 SASEGT.

The chain combines TRBV7-9 with TRBJ2-5; TRBD1 matches 12 bases. The CDR3 consists of 16 residues. Germline trimming cut 4 bases from V and 4 bases from J; bases unmatched to any gene: 7. Germline CDR1 SEHNR, CDR2 FQNEAQ (reference sequence). In DNA form, the CDR3 reads TGTGCCAGCAGCTACATCCGGGACAGGGGGCGAGAGACCCAGTACTTC. Translation: CASSYIRDRGRETQYF.

This clone has only a few counts. This sequence joins TRBV6-4 and TRBJ1-5, with D hard to call. The ends were cut back, 4 bases at V and 4 bases at J, with 8 bases in the middle. The germline V gene encodes CDR1 MRHNA and CDR2 SNTAGT. The CDR3 loop spans 13 amino acids. The CDR3 nucleotides are TGTGCCAGCAGTGGGGTAGGAAATCAGCCCCAGCATTTT. Translation: CASSGVGNQPQHF.

The chain links TRBV28 to TRBJ2-1; TRBD1 agrees at 10 bases. This CDR3 region has 17 residues. The ends lost 5 bases at V and 0 bases at J; junction bases unmatched: 7. Per germline, CDR1 MDHEN and CDR2 SYDVKM. CDR3 in amino acids: CASSTYGTGDSYNEQFF. The CDR3 nucleotides read TGTGCCAGCAGTACCTACGGGACAGGGGACTCCTACAATGAGCAGTTCTTC.

The chain carries TRBV19 and TRBJ2-7, with 12 bases aligning to TRBD2. The germline V gene has CDR1 LNHDA and CDR2 SQIVND (reference sequence). CDR3 length: 15 residues. The trim removed 4 bases at V and 2 bases at J, leaving 3 bases unmatched. CDR3 protein: CASSTLAGGPYEQYF. CDR3 coding DNA: TGTGCCAGTAGTACGCTAGCGGGAGGGCCCTACGAGCAGTACTTC. Combining the CDR3 with reference TRBV19 and TRBJ2-7 gives the whole variable domain DGGITQSPKYLFRKEGQNVTLSCEQNLNHDAMYWYRQDPGQGLRLIYYSQIVNDFQKGDIAEGYSVSREKKESFPLTVTSAQKNPTAFYLCASSTLAGGPYEQYFGPGTRLTVT.

This chain links TRBV29-1 with TRBJ2-7; D ambiguous. Per germline, CDR1 SQVTM and CDR2 ANQGSEA. V was shortened by 0 bases and J by 4 bases, with 4 bases between the two germline ends. CDR3 length equals 11 residues. The CDR3 sequence is CSVEEGYEQYF. CDR3 nucleotide sequence: TGCAGCGTTGAAGAAGGATACGAGCAGTACTTC.

On this clone: This sample also contains other DNA sequences that code for the same CDR3. This chain joins TRBV27 and TRBJ2-7; 9 bases match TRBD1. The V gene's germline CDR1 is MNHEY and CDR2 SMNVEV (reference sequence). Trimming removed 9 bases from V and 2 bases from J; junction bases left unmatched: 2. This CDR3 comprises 12 residues. Here the CDR3 DNA reads TGTGCCAGTCGGACAGGGGCCTACGAGCAGTACTTC. Its protein product is CASRTGAYEQYF.

The chain uses TRBV5-6 and TRBJ2-3; D remains unclear. CDR3 size: 14 residues. V was clipped by 1 base and J by 6 bases, with 12 bases between them. From germline, CDR1 is SGHDT and CDR2 YYEEEE. The CDR3 sequence is CASSLLWGRDTQYF. CDR3 nucleotide sequence: TGTGCCAGCAGCTTGCTCTGGGGAAGGGATACGCAGTATTTT.

This sequence joins TRBV19 and TRBJ2-7; D is ambiguous. The V and J ends lost 1 base and 3 bases respectively, with 16 bases between them. The CDR3 runs to 16 residues. Germline CDR1 LNHDA, CDR2 SQIVND (reference sequence). The CDR3 nucleotides are TGTGCCAGTAGTATAGTTTCGGCGTGGCAGAGCTACGAGCAGTACTTC. Its protein product is CASSIVSAWQSYEQYF. The full variable domain, in which reference TRBV19 and TRBJ2-7 provide the parts outside the CDR3, is DGGITQSPKYLFRKEGQNVTLSCEQNLNHDAMYWYRQDPGQGLRLIYYSQIVNDFQKGDIAEGYSVSREKKESFPLTVTSAQKNPTAFYLCASSIVSAWQSYEQYFGPGTRLTVT.

This chain links TRBV4-1 with TRBJ2-5; 7 nucleotides match TRBD1. Germline V gives CDR1 MGHRA, CDR2 YSYEKL. This CDR3 has 15 amino acids. V lost 1 base, J lost 7 bases, and 9 bases stayed unmatched. The CDR3 is CASSQVTGEIATQYF. DNA for the CDR3: TGCGCCAGCAGCCAAGTTACAGGGGAGATTGCGACCCAGTACTTC.

The chain is built from TRBV9 and TRBJ2-1; no clear D gene. The CDR3 is 16 amino acids. In germline, CDR1 is SGDLS, CDR2 YYNGEE. The V and J ends lost 3 bases and 0 bases respectively, with 13 bases between them. This CDR3 reads CASSARWGSSYNEQFF. In nucleotides, the CDR3 is TGTGCCAGCAGCGCCAGGTGGGGTAGCTCCTACAATGAGCAGTTCTTC.

Regarding this clone: Other DNA sequences within the sample encode an identical CDR3. The gene calls are TRBV19 and TRBJ2-1; TRBD1 matches at 8 bases. This CDR3 has 13 residues. Trimming took 7 bases from V and 3 from J; bases not matched to a gene: 2. CDR1 and CDR2 from the germline V gene are LNHDA and SQIVND (reference sequence). The CDR3 DNA is TGTGCCAGTATTGGACAGGGCTACAATGAGCAGTTCTTC. This translates into CASIGQGYNEQFF.

V is TRBV27 and J is TRBJ2-1, with 12 bases aligning to TRBD2. Germline V lookup: CDR1 MNHEY, CDR2 SMNVEV (reference sequence). The CDR3 covers 18 residues. J lost 6 bases, V lost 6 bases, and 15 bases had no gene match. The CDR3 here is CASREWGLASGRGNEQFF. DNA of the CDR3: TGTGCCAGCAGGGAATGGGGCCTCGCTAGCGGGAGGGGCAATGAGCAGTTCTTC.